This T cell receptor (beta chain) was found in a study of T-cell memory formation after mild COVID-19. For this clonotype: Its antigen is not identified.

MiXCR, run by TCRdb on the 5' RACE reads, gives a single entry per CDR3 protein. Of 190,000 or so distinct CDR3 sequences in the sample, about 22% were seen once. Study findings and constraints: Contracting CD8+ clones were enriched in EMRA, CD4+ mainly in CM and EM. The study detected some responding clones in pre-infection memory, suggesting cross-reactive memory joined.

V lost 0 bases and J lost 1, with 12 bases in between. In germline, CDR1 is LGHNA, CDR2 YNFKEQ. CDR3 length: 16 amino acids. This clonotype was sampled from an adult woman who had mild COVID-19 (a few samples of this study predate the infection). Cell type and time point are not known. Sequenced material: PBMCs or a T cell subset sorted from them (not recorded which). The genes are TRBV4-2 and TRBJ1-1; possibly TRBD1 for D (6 bases). The DNA of the CDR3 is TGTGCCAGCAGCCAAGATTTAGGACAGTGGAACACTGAAGCTTTCTTT. Translating gives CASSQDLGQWNTEAFF.